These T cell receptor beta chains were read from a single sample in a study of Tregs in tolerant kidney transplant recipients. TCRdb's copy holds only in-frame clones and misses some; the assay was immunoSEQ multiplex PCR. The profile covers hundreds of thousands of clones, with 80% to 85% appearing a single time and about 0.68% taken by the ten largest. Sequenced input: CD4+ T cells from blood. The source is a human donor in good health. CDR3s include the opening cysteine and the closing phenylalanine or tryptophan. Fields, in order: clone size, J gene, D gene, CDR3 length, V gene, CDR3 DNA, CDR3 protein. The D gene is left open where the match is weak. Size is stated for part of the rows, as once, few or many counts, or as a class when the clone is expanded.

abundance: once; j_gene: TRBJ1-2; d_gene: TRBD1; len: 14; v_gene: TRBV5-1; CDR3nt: TGCGCCAGCAGCTTAACAGGGGGCTTATATGGCTACACCTTC; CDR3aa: CASSLTGGLYGYTF
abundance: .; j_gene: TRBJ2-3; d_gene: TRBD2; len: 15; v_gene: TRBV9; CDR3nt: TGTGCCAGCAGCTCCCAAGCGGGAAGGGCAGATACGCAGTATTTT; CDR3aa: CASSSQAGRADTQYF
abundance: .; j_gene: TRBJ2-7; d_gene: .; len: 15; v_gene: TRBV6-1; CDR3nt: TGTGCCAGCAGTGAAGCAAGGGTGACGAAGGACGAGCAGTACTTC; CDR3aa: CASSEARVTKDEQYF
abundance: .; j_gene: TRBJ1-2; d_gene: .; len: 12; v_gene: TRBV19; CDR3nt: TGTGCCAGTAGTTGGGGCGGCTATGGCTACACCTTC; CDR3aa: CASSWGGYGYTF
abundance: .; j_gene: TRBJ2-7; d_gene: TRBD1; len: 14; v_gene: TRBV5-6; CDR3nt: TGTGCCAGCAGCTTGGCCCCAGGGGGCTACGAGCAGTACTTC; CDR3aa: CASSLAPGGYEQYF
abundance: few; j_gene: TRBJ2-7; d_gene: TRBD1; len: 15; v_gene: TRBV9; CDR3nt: TGTGCCAGCAGCATGGGACAGGGTGGCAACTACGAGCAGTACTTC; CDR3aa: CASSMGQGGNYEQYF
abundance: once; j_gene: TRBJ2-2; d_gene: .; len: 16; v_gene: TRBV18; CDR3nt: TGTGCCAGCTCGCCCCCGGGCCGCGCGAACACCGGGGAGCTGTTTTTT; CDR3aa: CASSPPGRANTGELFF
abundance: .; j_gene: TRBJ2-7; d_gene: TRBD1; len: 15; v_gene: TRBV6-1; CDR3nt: TGTGCCAGCAGCCGGCTTAAGGGACAGAGCTACGAGCAGTACTTC; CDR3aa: CASSRLKGQSYEQYF
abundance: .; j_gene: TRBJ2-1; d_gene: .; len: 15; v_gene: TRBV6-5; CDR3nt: TGTGCCAGCAGCCCCTGGGCGAGCTCCTACAATGAGCAGTTCTTC; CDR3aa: CASSPWASSYNEQFF
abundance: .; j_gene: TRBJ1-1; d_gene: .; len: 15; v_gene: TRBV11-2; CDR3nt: TGTGCCAGCAGCTTTCGGCACCAACCGAACACTGAAGCTTTCTTT; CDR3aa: CASSFRHQPNTEAFF
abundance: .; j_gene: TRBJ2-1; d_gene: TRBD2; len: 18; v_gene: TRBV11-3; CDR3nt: TGTGCCAGCAGCTCGAGGGGAGAGACTAGCGGAAACTACAATGAGCAGTTCTTC; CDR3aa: CASSSRGETSGNYNEQFF
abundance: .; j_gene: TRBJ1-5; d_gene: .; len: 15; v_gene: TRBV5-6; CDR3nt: TGTGCCAGCAGCTTGTACCCGGATAGCAATCAGCCCCAGCATTTT; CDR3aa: CASSLYPDSNQPQHF
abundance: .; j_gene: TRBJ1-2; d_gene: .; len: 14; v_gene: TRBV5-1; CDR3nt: TGCGCCAGCAGCTTGGCGGGAGCTAACTATGGCTACACCTTC; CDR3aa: CASSLAGANYGYTF
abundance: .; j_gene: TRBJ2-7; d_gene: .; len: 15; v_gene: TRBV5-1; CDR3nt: TGCGCCAGCAGCTTGGTTCCTGGCCCCGGCTACGAGCAGTACTTC; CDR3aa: CASSLVPGPGYEQYF
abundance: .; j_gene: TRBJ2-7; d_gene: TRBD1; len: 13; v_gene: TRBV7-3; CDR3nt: TGTGCCAGCAGCCCCACAGGGGCTGGAGAGCAGTACTTC; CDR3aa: CASSPTGAGEQYF
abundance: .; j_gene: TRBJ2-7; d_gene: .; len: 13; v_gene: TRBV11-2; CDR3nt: TGTGCCAGCAGCTTACGAGGGTCCTACGAGCAGTACTTC; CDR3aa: CASSLRGSYEQYF
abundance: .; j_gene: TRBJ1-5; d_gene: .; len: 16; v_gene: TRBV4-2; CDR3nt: TGTGCCAGCAGCCAAGGGGTTGGGCCTAACAATCAGCCCCAGCATTTT; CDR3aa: CASSQGVGPNNQPQHF
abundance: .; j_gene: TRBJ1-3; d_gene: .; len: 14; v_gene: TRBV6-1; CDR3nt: TGTGCCAGCAGTGCCACAACGTCTGGAAACACCATATATTTT; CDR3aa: CASSATTSGNTIYF
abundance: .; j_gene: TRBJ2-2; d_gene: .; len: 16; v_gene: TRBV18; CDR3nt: TGTGCCAGCTCACCAGGGCTCCGGATGAACACCGGGGAGCTGTTTTTT; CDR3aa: CASSPGLRMNTGELFF
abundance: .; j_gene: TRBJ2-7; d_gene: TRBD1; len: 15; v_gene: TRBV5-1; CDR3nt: TGCGCCAGCAGCAGGACCGGGACAGTTAGCTACGAGCAGTACTTC; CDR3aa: CASSRTGTVSYEQYF